The TCR beta chain described here comes from a study of blood T cell repertoires in COVID-19. Study background: Samples taken during acute and convalescent COVID-19 were collected in the United States, Italy and Spain. PBMCs, B-cell-depleted T cells, or T cells were the source of the cDNA or gDNA that made up the material.

Per the study methods: Scientists estimated how many nucleated cells there were by amplifying reference gene primers. Generated by immunoSEQ multiplex PCR, the TCRdb table keeps only in-frame clones and is missing some. That table is the source of V, J and clone size, and D and trimming were worked out from the DNA. The sample shows roughly 140,000 clones, more than 85% of them seen only once. The germline CDR1 and CDR2 sequences are SNHLY and FYNNEI. The germline V and J ends were trimmed by 10 bases and 1 base, with 16 bases remaining between them. The CDR3 consists of 14 residues. This chain uses TRBV2 with TRBJ1-2; D is uncertain. Sequenced: peripheral blood. The source of this sequence is a woman in her seventies with acute or convalescent COVID-19. The CDR3 spells CATIEGRINYGYTF. The CDR3 DNA reads as TGTGCCACCATAGAAGGCAGGATTAACTATGGCTACACCTTC.